This paragraph covers one T cell receptor beta chain sequence. The antigen is not known. This entry belongs to a study of cytomegalovirus exposure and HLA in healthy donors. Overall study context: The same platform used for the 500 to 850 first-cohort repertoires was also used for the roughly 120 validation repertoires, as a later analysis reported.

The CDR3 extends over 16 amino acids. Trimming at V came to 4 bases and at J to 6 bases, leaving 8 bases not matched to a gene. CDR1 is MDHEN, CDR2 SYDVKM, per germline. Study-level findings and limits: Cytomegalovirus-associated TCR beta chains were listed, numbering some 180. The tendency of first-cohort TCR clusters to co-occur in the 110 or so validation repertoires emerged from a later analysis. With high specificity and sensitivity, the classifier reportedly diagnosed cytomegalovirus status.

The protocol was immunoSEQ multiplex PCR, while the TCRdb copy is restricted to in-frame clones and leaves out a portion. The sample shows 60,000 to 85,000 clones, around 96% of them seen only once. The source is a woman between 18 and 29 years old in good health and CMV-seropositive. The chain combines TRBV28 with TRBJ2-1, with 11 bases lining up with TRBD2. Input material: PBMCs. CDR3 region: CASSSITSGSSNEQFF. CDR3 nucleotides: TGTGCCAGCAGTTCGATAACTAGCGGGAGCTCCAATGAGCAGTTCTTC.